Below are 14 T cell receptor beta chains sequenced from a single sample in a study of T cell changes during pregnancy in multiple sclerosis. The repertoire was sequenced with immunoSEQ multiplex PCR; TCRdb's copy has only in-frame clones and lacks some. The sample consists of around 80,000 clones, about 90% of them appearing once. The specimen comprised peripheral blood, sampled before pregnancy. Every receptor here comes from a female donor with multiple sclerosis, enrolled in a pregnancy study.

The chain has TRBV5-4 and TRBJ1-1; 7 positions match TRBD1. The CDR3 runs to 14 residues. Unmatched junction bases numbered 5, after V lost 4 bases and J lost 2 bases. Germline lookup yields CDR1 SGHNT and CDR2 YYREEE (reference sequence). CDR3 DNA: TGTGCCAGCAGCCCTAGGGACAGAAACACTGAAGCTTTCTTT. This gives the protein CASSPRDRNTEAFF.

The gene calls are TRBV6-5 and TRBJ2-7, with D perhaps TRBD1 (6 bases). V was cut by 7 bases and J by 7 bases, with 20 bases left in between. Germline V gene data show CDR1 as MNHEY and CDR2 as SVGAGI. The CDR3 consists of 14 residues. CDR3 nucleotide sequence: TGTGCCAGCAACACCCACTCGGGGACATCAGAGCAGTACTTC. This gives the protein CASNTHSGTSEQYF.

In this sample, this clone turned up once. The gene calls are TRBV10-2 and TRBJ2-7; 14 bases align to TRBD2. The V segment lost 6 bases and the J segment 6 bases; nucleotides outside the gene matches: 4. Per germline, CDR1 WSHSY and CDR2 SAAADI. The CDR3 sequence is 14 residues long. The CDR3 DNA is TGCGCCAGCAGACGGGGACTAGCGGGGGTCGAGCAGTACTTC. Translated, it gives CASRRGLAGVEQYF.

The chain combines TRBV7-3 with TRBJ2-7; the D gene is possibly TRBD2 (6 bases). Germline V gives CDR1 SGHTA, CDR2 FQGTGA. V lost 0 bases and J 2 bases, leaving 11 bases between the germline ends. The CDR3 runs to 15 residues. The chain's CDR3 is CASSLTGLGPYEQYF. DNA of the CDR3: TGTGCCAGCAGCTTAACGGGACTGGGACCCTACGAGCAGTACTTC. Combining the CDR3 with reference TRBV7-3 and TRBJ2-7 gives the whole variable domain GAGVSQTPSNKVTEKGKYVELRCDPISGHTALYWYRQSLGQGPEFLIYFQGTGAADDSGLPNDRFFAVRPEGSVSTLKIQRTERGDSAVYLCASSLTGLGPYEQYFGPGTRLTVT.

The chain has TRBV6-5 and TRBJ1-1; 9 bases fit TRBD1. From germline, CDR1 is MNHEY and CDR2 SVGAGI. V trimming: 8 bases; J trimming: 4 bases; junction bases outside the gene matches: 5. This CDR3 comprises 13 residues. The CDR3: CASRGQGGTEAFF. The CDR3 bases are TGTGCCAGCCGGGGACAGGGCGGCACTGAAGCTTTCTTT.

This clone was observed once. This chain links TRBV6-5 with TRBJ1-2; D is undetermined. V lost 2 bases and J lost 7, with 8 bases in between. The V gene's germline CDR1 is MNHEY and CDR2 SVGAGI. This CDR3 region has 12 residues. CDR3: CASSYPSGGYTF. The CDR3 region has the DNA TGTGCCAGCAGTTACCCGAGCGGTGGCTACACCTTC.

This rearrangement joins TRBV25-1 to TRBJ2-3, with D possibly being TRBD2 (5 bases). Per germline, CDR1 MGHDK and CDR2 SYGVNS. The CDR3 is made up of 10 amino acids. The V and J ends lost 9 bases and 8 bases respectively, with 9 bases between them. CDR3 coding DNA: TGTGCCAGTTCACGGGGTACGCAGTATTTT. As protein: CASSRGTQYF.

The rearrangement uses TRBV15 and TRBJ2-2, with a possible D match to TRBD2 (6 bases). This CDR3 is 15 amino acids long. CDR1 is LNHNV and CDR2 is YYDKDF in the germline V gene (reference sequence). The ends were cut back, 2 bases at V and 4 bases at J, with 11 bases in the middle. The CDR3 spells CATSRSRTTTGELFF. The DNA of the CDR3 is TGTGCCACCAGCAGATCCAGGACTACCACCGGGGAGCTGTTTTTT.

The chain combines TRBV6-1 with TRBJ1-1; the D gene is possibly TRBD1 (6 bases). Germline loops: CDR1 MNHNS, CDR2 SASEGT. This CDR3 comprises 15 residues. V was cut by 4 bases and J by 0 bases, with 12 bases left in between. In DNA, the CDR3 is TGTGCCAGCAGTGCCGAAACAGGGCTGAACACTGAAGCTTTCTTT. Protein product: CASSAETGLNTEAFF.

This rearrangement joins TRBV11-3 to TRBJ1-2, with 9 bases aligning to TRBD1. Looked up from germline, CDR1 is SGHNT and CDR2 is YENEEA. The CDR3 covers 13 residues. The V gene end was trimmed by 4 bases and the J gene end by 6 bases; junction bases not matched to a gene: 3. The CDR3 DNA reads as TGTGCCAGCAGCTCGGGACAGGGTCATGGCTACACCTTC. Translating gives CASSSGQGHGYTF. The full variable domain, with the rest looked up from reference TRBV11-3 and TRBJ1-2, is EAGVVQSPRYKIIEKKQPVAFWCNPISGHNTLYWYLQNLGQGPELLIRYENEEAVDDSQLPKDRFSAERLKGVDSTLKIQPAELGDSAVYLCASSSGQGHGYTFGSGTRLTVV.

This sequence joins TRBV6-5 and TRBJ2-7; D ambiguous. Trimming shortened V by 5 bases and J by 2 bases, and 13 bases separated the two germline ends. In germline, CDR1 is MNHEY, CDR2 SVGAGI. The length of the CDR3 is 14 residues. In nucleotides, the CDR3 is TGTGCCAGCAGTCCAAAACTAAGAACCTACGAGCAGTACTTC. Residues: CASSPKLRTYEQYF.

The chain recombines TRBV13 with TRBJ2-7, with D perhaps matching TRBD1 (6 bases). CDR1 and CDR2 (germline): PRHDT, FYEKMQ (reference sequence). This CDR3 is 14 amino acids long. With 4 bases removed from V and 1 base from J, the gap between germline ends came to 11 bases. CDR3 nucleotide sequence: TGTGCCAGCAGCTCCGGGACATCTTCCTACGAGCAGTACTTC. Translating it yields CASSSGTSSYEQYF. Supplemented by reference TRBV13 and TRBJ2-7, the full variable domain reads AAGVIQSPRHLIKEKRETATLKCYPIPRHDTVYWYQQGPGQDPQFLISFYEKMQSDKGSIPDRFSAQQFSDYHSELNMSSLELGDSALYFCASSSGTSSYEQYFGPGTRLTVT.

The rearrangement uses TRBV11-2 and TRBJ1-1; D unclear. Germline V gives CDR1 SGHAT, CDR2 FQNNGV. The V gene lost 6 bases and the J gene lost 0 bases, with 14 bases spanning the gap. The CDR3 extends over 15 amino acids. The CDR3 DNA reads TGTGCCAGCAGGGAGGTCGGAGGGCTGAACACTGAAGCTTTCTTT. Encoded protein: CASREVGGLNTEAFF.

This chain joins TRBV5-1 and TRBJ1-4; D is unclear. This CDR3 is 14 amino acids long. The germline V and J ends were trimmed by 0 bases and 2 bases, with 5 bases remaining between them. In germline, CDR1 is SGHRS, CDR2 YFSETQ. The CDR3 region is CASSLDGTNEKLFF. CDR3 sequence (DNA): TGCGCCAGCAGCTTGGACGGTACTAATGAAAAACTGTTTTTT.